Shown below are 12 T cell receptor beta chains from a single sample sequenced in a study of identical twins. Via MiXCR, TCRdb re-called the 5' RACE reads, giving one row per CDR3 protein. The sample has 690,000 or so distinct CDR3 sequences; 8.5% to 9% are singletons. These same data were also listed under a study on yellow fever vaccine responses in identical twins.

Sequencing used PBMCs. The receptor set was obtained from a woman aged 18-35 years in good health.

The rearrangement links TRBV6-2 or TRBV6-3 to TRBJ2-5, with 7 bases matching TRBD1. Germline-derived CDR1 and CDR2 are MNHEY and SVGEGT. With 2 bases clipped from V and 5 bases from J, the junction kept 14 bases outside the gene matches. The CDR3 contains 17 residues. The CDR3 DNA reads TGTGCCAGCAGTTACCGCCTTGACAGGGTGTTGGGGGAGACCCAGTACTTC. Translation: CASSYRLDRVLGETQYF.

This clonotype has more than one count but fewer than ten. The chain recombines TRBV20-1 with TRBJ2-7; D remains ambiguous. CDR1 and CDR2 from the germline V gene are DFQATT and SNEGSKA (reference sequence). The CDR3 runs to 13 residues. V gave up 0 bases and J gave up 4 bases, with 10 bases separating them. CDR3 in DNA: TGCAGTGCTAGAGATCTATTCCGATACGAGCAGTACTTC. This gives the protein CSARDLFRYEQYF.

The sample holds many counts of this clonotype. V usage is TRBV7-9 and J usage is TRBJ2-7; no clear D gene. Trimming removed 3 bases at V and 3 bases at J, with 12 bases between. Looked up from germline, CDR1 is SEHNR and CDR2 is FQNEAQ (reference sequence). This CDR3 comprises 14 residues. CDR3 DNA sequence: TGTGCCAGCAGCTTCGAGACACCCCTCTACGAGCAGTACTTC. This sequence encodes CASSFETPLYEQYF.

This clonotype has only a few counts. V is TRBV4-1 and J is TRBJ1-2; possible D gene TRBD1, 5 bases. Germline V gives CDR1 MGHRA, CDR2 YSYEKL. V was shortened by 0 bases and J by 7 bases, with 15 bases between the two germline ends. This CDR3 contains 15 residues. CDR3 in amino acids: CASSQDVQGLSGYTF. The CDR3 DNA reads as TGCGCCAGCAGCCAAGATGTTCAGGGACTTTCTGGCTACACCTTC.

The table lists this clonotype with many counts. This chain connects TRBV12-3 or TRBV12-4 to TRBJ1-6; D unclear. Trimming removed 6 bases from V and 8 bases from J, with 11 bases in between. There are 13 residues in the CDR3. As DNA, the CDR3 is TGTGCCAGCAGCATAAGGGAGGATTCACCCCTCCACTTT. Translating it yields CASSIREDSPLHF.

This sequence joins TRBV24-1 and TRBJ2-1; D is uncertain. The germline V gene encodes CDR1 KGHDR and CDR2 SFDVKD. V shed 0 bases and J shed 0 bases, with 8 bases lying between them. This CDR3 contains 16 residues. The CDR3: CATSDLRRPSYNEQFF. As DNA, the CDR3 is TGTGCCACCAGTGATTTGCGCAGGCCCTCCTACAATGAGCAGTTCTTC.

The sample holds many counts of this clonotype. The chain joins TRBV28 to TRBJ2-7; possibly TRBD2 for D (7 bases). Germline-derived CDR1 and CDR2 are MDHEN and SYDVKM. The CDR3 loop spans 15 amino acids. V lost 3 bases and J lost 4, with 16 bases in between. CDR3 sequence reads: CASSLGEGGRYEQYF. CDR3 sequence (DNA): TGTGCCAGCAGTTTGGGGGAGGGGGGTCGGTACGAGCAGTACTTC.

This clonotype has just a few counts. V and J are TRBV2 and TRBJ1-2; D gene uncertain. CDR1 and CDR2 (germline): SNHLY, FYNNEI. This CDR3 has 12 amino acids. V lost 7 bases and J lost 7, with 13 bases in between. The CDR3 loop is CASISDVPGYTF. CDR3 DNA: TGTGCCAGCATTTCGGACGTCCCTGGCTACACCTTC.

The V call is TRBV12-3 or TRBV12-4, the J call TRBJ2-1; weak D call: TRBD2 (6 bases). The germline V and J ends were trimmed by 6 bases and 5 bases, with 17 bases remaining between them. This CDR3 is 15 amino acids long. The CDR3, as DNA: TGTGCCAGCAGGGTACTAGCCACCATACACAATGAGCAGTTCTTC. Amino acid sequence: CASRVLATIHNEQFF.

J is TRBJ2-7 and V is TRBV20-1; D is possibly TRBD2 (6 bases). V lost 5 bases, J lost 2 bases, and 16 bases lay in between. The CDR3 length is 14 residues. Looked up from germline, CDR1 is DFQATT and CDR2 is SNEGSKA (reference sequence). CDR3 in DNA: TGCAGTGCTCCCAGGCTAGCGCCCACCTACGAGCAGTACTTC. Its protein product is CSAPRLAPTYEQYF.

This clonotype has a count of ten or more. The chain uses TRBV20-1 and TRBJ2-7; 10 positions match TRBD1. The V segment lost 1 base and the J segment 2 bases; nucleotides outside the gene matches: 5. Germline V lookup: CDR1 DFQATT, CDR2 SNEGSKA (reference sequence). This CDR3 comprises 15 residues. The CDR3 protein is CSARGGGTGAYEQYF. DNA for the CDR3: TGCAGTGCTAGAGGGGGCGGGACAGGGGCCTACGAGCAGTACTTC.

The table lists this clonotype with many counts. The V gene is TRBV12-3 or TRBV12-4, the J gene TRBJ2-1; a weak D match, TRBD2 (6 bases). The CDR3 length is 16 residues. Between the trimmed V and J ends, which lost 6 bases and 2 bases, there was a span of 17 bases. CDR3 bases: TGTGCCAGCAGCGCAATTCGTAGCGGTACCTACAATGAGCAGTTCTTC. Its protein is CASSAIRSGTYNEQFF.